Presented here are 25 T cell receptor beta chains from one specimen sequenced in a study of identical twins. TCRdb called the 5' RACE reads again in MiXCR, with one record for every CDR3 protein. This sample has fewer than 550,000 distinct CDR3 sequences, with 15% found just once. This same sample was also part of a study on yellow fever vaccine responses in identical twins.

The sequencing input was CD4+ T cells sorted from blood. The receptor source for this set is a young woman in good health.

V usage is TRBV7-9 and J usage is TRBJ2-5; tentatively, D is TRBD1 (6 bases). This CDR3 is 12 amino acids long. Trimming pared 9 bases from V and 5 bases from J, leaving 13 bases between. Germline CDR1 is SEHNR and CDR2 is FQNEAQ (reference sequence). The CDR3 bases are TGTGCCAGTGTACAGGGTGGGGAGACCCAGTACTTC. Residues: CASVQGGETQYF.

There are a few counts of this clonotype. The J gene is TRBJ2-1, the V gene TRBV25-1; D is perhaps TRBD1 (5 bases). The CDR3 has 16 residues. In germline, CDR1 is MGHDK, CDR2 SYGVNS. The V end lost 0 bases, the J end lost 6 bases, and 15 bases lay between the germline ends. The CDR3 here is CASSEYRGSLVNEQFF. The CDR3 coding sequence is TGTGCCAGCAGTGAATATAGGGGCAGTTTGGTCAATGAGCAGTTCTTC.

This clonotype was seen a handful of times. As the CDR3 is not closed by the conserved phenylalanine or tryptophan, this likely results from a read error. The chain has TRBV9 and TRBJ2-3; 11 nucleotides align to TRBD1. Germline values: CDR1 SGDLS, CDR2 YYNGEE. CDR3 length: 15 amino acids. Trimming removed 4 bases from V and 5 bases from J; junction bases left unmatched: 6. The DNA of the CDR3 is TGTGCCAGCAGCACGAGGACAGGGGGCAAAGATACGCAGTATCTT. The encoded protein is CASSTRTGGKDTQYL.

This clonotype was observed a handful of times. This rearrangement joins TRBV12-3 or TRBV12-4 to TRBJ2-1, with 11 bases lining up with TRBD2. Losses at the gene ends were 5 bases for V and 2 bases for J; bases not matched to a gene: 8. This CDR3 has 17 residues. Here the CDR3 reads CASSHGGSGRAYNEQFF. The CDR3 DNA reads TGTGCCAGCAGTCATGGGGGTAGCGGGAGGGCCTACAATGAGCAGTTCTTC.

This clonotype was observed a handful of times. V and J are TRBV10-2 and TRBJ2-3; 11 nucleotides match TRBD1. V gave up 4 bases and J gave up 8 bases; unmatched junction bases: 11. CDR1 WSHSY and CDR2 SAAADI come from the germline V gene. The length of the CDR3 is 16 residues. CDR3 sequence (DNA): TGCGCCAGCAGTGTAAGGACAGGGGGCTCGCCGGCTACGCAGTATTTT. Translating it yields CASSVRTGGSPATQYF.

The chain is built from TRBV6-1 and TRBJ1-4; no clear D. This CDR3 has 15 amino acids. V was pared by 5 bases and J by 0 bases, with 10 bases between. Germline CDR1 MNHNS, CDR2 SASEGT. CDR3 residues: CASSPSDSTNEKLFF. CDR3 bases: TGTGCCAGCAGTCCGTCAGATTCAACTAATGAAAAACTGTTTTTT.

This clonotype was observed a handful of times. The CDR3: CASSFRGSTEAFF. CDR3 coding DNA: TGTGCCAGCAGTTTTCGGGGTAGCACTGAAGCTTTCTTT. The chain is built from TRBV12-3 or TRBV12-4 and TRBJ1-1; the D is unclear. The CDR3 consists of 13 residues. Between the trimmed V and J ends, which lost 3 bases and 4 bases, there was a span of 9 bases.

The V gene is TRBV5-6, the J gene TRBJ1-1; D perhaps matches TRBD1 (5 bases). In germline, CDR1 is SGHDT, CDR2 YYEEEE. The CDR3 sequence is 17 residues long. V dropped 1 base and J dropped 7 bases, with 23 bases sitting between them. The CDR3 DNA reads TGTGCCAGCAGCTTGTCAGTACAACAGGTCGGTGGTATTGAAGCTTTCTTT. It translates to CASSLSVQQVGGIEAFF.

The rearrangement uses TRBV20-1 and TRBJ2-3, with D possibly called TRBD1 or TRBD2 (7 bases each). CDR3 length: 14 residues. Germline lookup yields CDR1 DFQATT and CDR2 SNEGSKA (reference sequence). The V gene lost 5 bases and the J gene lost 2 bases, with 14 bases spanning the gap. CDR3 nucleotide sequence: TGCAGTGCTTACAGGGGAGGGTTCACAGATACGCAGTATTTT. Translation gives CSAYRGGFTDTQYF.

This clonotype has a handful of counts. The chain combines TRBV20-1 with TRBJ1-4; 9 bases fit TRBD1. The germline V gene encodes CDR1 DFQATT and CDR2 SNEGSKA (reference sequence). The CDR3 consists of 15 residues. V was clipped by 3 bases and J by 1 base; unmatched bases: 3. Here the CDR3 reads CSARGQGGTNEKLFF. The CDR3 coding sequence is TGCAGTGCTAGGGGACAGGGAGGAACTAATGAAAAACTGTTTTTT.

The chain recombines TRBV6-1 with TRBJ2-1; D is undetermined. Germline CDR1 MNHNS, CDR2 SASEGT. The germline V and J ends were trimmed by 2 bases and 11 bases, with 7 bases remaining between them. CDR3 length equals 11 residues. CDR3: CASSEKGKQFF. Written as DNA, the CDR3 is TGTGCCAGCAGTGAAAAAGGAAAGCAGTTCTTC.

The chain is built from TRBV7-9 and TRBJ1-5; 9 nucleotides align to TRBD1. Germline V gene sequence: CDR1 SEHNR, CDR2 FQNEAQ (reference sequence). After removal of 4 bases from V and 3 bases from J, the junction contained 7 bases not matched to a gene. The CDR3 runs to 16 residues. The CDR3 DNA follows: TGTGCCAGCAGCTCGGGACAGGGATCCTTCAATCAGCCCCAGCATTTT. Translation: CASSSGQGSFNQPQHF.

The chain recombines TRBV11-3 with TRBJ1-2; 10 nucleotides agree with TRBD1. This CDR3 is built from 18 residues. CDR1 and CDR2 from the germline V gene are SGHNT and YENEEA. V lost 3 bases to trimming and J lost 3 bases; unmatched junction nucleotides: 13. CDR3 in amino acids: CASSFSVGDRGFYYGYTF. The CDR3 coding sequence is TGTGCCAGCAGCTTTTCGGTGGGGGACAGGGGATTTTACTATGGCTACACCTTC.

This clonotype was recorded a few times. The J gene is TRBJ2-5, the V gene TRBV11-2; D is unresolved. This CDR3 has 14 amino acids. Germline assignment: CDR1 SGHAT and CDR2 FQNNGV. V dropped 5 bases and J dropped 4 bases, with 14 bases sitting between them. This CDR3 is CASSTHPGGETQYF. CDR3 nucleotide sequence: TGTGCCAGCAGCACCCATCCCGGTGGAGAGACCCAGTACTTC.

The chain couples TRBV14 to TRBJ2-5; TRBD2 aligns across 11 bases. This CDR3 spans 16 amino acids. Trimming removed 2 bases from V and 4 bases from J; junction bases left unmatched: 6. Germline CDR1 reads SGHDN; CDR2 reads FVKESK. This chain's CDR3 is CASSQLAGGPRETQYF. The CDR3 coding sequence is TGTGCCAGCAGCCAATTAGCGGGGGGGCCCAGAGAGACCCAGTACTTC.

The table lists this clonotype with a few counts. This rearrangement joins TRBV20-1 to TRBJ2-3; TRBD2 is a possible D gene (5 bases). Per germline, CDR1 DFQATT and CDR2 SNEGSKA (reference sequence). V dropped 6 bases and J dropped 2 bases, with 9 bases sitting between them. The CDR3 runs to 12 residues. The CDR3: CSAPGITDTQYF. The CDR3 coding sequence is TGCAGTGCCCCGGGAATCACAGATACGCAGTATTTT.

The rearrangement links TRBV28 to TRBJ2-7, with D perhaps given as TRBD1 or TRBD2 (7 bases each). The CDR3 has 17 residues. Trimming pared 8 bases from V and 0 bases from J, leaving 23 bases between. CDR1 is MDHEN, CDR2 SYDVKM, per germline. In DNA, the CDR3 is TGTGCCAGCGGTACGGCAGGGGGAGGGCAATACTCCTACGAGCAGTACTTC. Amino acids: CASGTAGGGQYSYEQYF.

The CDR3 region has the DNA TGCAGTGCTGCTGGCGGAACCAAGCTCAATGAGCAGTTCTTC. It yields the protein CSAAGGTKLNEQFF. V is TRBV20-1 and J is TRBJ2-1; D is uncertain. With 5 bases removed from V and 6 bases from J, the gap between germline ends came to 17 bases. The germline gives CDR1 DFQATT, CDR2 SNEGSKA (reference sequence). The CDR3 extends over 14 amino acids.

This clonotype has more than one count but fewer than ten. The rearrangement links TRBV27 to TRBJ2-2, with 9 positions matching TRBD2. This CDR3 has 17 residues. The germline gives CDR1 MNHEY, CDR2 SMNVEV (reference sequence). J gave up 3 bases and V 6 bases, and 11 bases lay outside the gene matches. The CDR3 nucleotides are TGTGCCAGCAGAGGCCGTAAAATAGCGGGGGACACCGGGGAGCTGTTTTTT. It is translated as CASRGRKIAGDTGELFF.

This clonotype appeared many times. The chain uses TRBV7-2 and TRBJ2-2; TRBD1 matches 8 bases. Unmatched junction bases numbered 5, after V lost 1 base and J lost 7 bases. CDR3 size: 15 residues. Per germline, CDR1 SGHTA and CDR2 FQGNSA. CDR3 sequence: CASSLVQGAVGELFF. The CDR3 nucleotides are TGTGCCAGCAGCTTAGTGCAGGGGGCGGTCGGGGAGCTGTTTTTT. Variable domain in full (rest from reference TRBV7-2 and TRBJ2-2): GAGVSQSPSNKVTEKGKDVELRCDPISGHTALYWYRQSLGQGLEFLIYFQGNSAPDKSGLPSDRFSAERTGGSVSTLTIQRTQQEDSAVYLCASSLVQGAVGELFFGEGSRLTVL.

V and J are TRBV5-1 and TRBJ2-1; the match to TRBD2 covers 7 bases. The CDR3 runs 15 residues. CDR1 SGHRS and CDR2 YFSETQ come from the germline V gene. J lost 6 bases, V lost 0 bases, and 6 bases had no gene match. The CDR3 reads CASSLVREGFNEQFF. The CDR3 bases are TGCGCCAGCAGCTTGGTAAGGGAGGGGTTCAATGAGCAGTTCTTC.

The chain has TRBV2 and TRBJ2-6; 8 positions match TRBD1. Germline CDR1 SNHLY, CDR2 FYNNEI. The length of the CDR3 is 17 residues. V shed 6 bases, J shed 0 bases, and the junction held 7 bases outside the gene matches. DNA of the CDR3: TGTGCCAGCAGGGCCGGGACAGGCAGCTCTGGGGCCAACGTCCTGACTTTC. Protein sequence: CASRAGTGSSGANVLTF.

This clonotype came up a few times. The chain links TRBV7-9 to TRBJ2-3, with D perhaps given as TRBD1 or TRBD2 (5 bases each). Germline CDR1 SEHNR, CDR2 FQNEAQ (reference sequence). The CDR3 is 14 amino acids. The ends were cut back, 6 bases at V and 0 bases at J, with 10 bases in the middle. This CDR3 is CASRGTASTDTQYF. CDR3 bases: TGTGCCAGCAGAGGGACGGCTAGCACAGATACGCAGTATTTT.

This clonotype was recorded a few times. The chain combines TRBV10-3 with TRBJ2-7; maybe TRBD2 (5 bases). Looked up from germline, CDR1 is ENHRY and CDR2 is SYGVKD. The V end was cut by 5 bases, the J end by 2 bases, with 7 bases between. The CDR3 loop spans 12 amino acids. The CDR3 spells CAISSGTYEQYV. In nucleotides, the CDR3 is TGTGCCATCAGTTCCGGGACCTACGAGCAGTACGTC.

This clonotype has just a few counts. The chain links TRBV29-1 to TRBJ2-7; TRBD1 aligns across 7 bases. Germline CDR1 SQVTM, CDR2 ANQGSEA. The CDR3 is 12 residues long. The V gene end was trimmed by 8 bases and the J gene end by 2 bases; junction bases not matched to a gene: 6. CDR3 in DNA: TGCAGCTATAGACAGGGCGCCTACGAGCAGTACGTC. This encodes CSYRQGAYEQYV.